Sequencing of this T cell receptor beta chain was carried out in a study of cytomegalovirus exposure and HLA in healthy donors. General study points: Roughly uniform sequencing depth across donors was assumed, possibly incorrectly.

Per the germline V gene, CDR1 is GTSNPN and CDR2 is SVGIG (reference sequence). Between the trimmed V and J ends, which lost 0 bases and 6 bases, there was a span of 9 bases. There are 12 residues in the CDR3. This clone was observed a handful of times. Antigen: not known. Amplification used 60 Vbeta primers and 13 Jbeta primers. TCRdb's table, derived via immunoSEQ multiplex PCR, lists solely in-frame clones and lacks some. The data show around 96,000 clones, with around 80% seen just once and 2% to 2.5% held by the top ten. V is TRBV30 and J is TRBJ2-7, with D possibly matching TRBD2 (6 bases). Sample: PBMCs. The sequence was collected from a man younger than 35 in good health and CMV-seronegative. CDR3 coding DNA: TGTGCCTGGAGTGTCCGCGGGGTCGAGCAGTACTTC. Encoded protein: CAWSVRGVEQYF.